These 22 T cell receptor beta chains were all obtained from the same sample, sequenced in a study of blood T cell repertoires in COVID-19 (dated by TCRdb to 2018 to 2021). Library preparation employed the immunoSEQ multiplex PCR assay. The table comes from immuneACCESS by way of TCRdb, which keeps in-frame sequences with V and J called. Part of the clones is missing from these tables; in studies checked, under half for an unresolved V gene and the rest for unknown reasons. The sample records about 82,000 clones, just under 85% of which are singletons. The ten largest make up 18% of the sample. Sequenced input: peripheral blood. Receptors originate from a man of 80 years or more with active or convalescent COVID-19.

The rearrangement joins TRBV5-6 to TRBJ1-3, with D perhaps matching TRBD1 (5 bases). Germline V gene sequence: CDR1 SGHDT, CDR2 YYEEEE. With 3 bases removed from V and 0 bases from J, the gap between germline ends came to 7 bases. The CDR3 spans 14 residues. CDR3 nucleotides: TGTGCCAGCAGCTCGGGACTCTCTGGAAACACCATATATTTT. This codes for CASSSGLSGNTIYF.

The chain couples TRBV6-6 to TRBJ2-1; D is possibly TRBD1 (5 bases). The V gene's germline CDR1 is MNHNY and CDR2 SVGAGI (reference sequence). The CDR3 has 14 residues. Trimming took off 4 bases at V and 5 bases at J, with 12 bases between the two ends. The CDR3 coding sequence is TGTGCCAGCAGTTTGGGGCACCTTGACAATGAGCAGTTCTTC. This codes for CASSLGHLDNEQFF.

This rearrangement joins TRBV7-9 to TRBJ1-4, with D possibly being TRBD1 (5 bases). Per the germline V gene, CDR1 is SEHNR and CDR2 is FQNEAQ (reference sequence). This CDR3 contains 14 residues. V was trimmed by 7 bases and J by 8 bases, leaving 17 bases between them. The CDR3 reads CASTSEQRGEKLFF. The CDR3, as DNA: TGTGCCAGCACCTCGGAGCAGCGGGGGGAAAAACTGTTTTTT.

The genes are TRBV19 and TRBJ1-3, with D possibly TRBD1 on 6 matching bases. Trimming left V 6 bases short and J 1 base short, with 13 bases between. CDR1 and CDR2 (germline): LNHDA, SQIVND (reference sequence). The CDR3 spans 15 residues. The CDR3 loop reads CASSTKGHSGNTIYF. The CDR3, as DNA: TGTGCCAGTAGCACGAAGGGACATTCTGGAAACACCATATATTTT.

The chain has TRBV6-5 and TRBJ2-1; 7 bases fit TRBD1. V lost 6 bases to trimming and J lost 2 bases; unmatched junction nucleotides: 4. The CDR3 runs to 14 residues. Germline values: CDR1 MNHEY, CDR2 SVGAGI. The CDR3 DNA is TGTGCCAGCAGAGACAGGGCAACCTACAATGAGCAGTTCTTC. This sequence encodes CASRDRATYNEQFF.

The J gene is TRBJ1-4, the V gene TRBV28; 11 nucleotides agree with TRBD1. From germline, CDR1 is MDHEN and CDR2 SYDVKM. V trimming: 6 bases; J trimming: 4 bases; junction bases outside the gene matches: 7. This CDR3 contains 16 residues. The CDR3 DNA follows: TGTGCCAGCAGCTCAGGACAGGGGGCGGTTAATGAAAAACTGTTTTTT. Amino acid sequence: CASSSGQGAVNEKLFF.

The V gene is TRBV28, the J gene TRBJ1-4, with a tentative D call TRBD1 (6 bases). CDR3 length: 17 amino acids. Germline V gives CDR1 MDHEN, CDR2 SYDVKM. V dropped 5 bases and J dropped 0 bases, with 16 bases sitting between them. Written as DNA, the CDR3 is TGTGCCAGCAGTCCCAACCCGGACAGTTCAACTAATGAAAAACTGTTTTTT. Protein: CASSPNPDSSTNEKLFF.

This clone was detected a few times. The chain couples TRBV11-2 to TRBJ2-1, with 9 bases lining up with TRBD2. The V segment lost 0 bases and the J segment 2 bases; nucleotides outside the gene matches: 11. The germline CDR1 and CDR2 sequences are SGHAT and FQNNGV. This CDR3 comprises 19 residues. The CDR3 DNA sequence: TGTGCCAGCAGCTTAGATCGCTCTTGGGCGGGGGGGCCCTACAATGAGCAGTTCTTC. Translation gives CASSLDRSWAGGPYNEQFF.

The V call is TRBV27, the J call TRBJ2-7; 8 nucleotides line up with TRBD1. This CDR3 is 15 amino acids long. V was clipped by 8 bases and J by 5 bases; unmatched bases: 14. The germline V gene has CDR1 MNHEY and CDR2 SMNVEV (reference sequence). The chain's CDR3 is CASVRRGQAVHEQYV. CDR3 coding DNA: TGTGCCAGCGTTCGCAGGGGGCAAGCGGTCCACGAGCAGTACGTC.

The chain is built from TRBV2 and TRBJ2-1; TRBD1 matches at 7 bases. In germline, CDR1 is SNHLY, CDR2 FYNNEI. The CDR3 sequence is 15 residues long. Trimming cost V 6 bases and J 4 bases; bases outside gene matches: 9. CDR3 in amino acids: CASSSLPGQYNEQFF. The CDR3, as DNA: TGTGCCAGCAGCTCCCTACCGGGACAGTACAATGAGCAGTTCTTC. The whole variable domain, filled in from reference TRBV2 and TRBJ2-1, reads EPEVTQTPSHQVTQMGQEVILRCVPISNHLYFYWYRQILGQKVEFLVSFYNNEISEKSEIFDDQFSVERPDGSNFTLKIRSTKLEDSAMYFCASSSLPGQYNEQFFGPGTRLTVL.

The CDR3 region is CASSLISSPLHF. The CDR3 nucleotides are TGTGCCAGCAGTCTTATATCTTCACCCCTCCACTTT. The chain uses TRBV6-2 or TRBV6-3 and TRBJ1-6, with D uncertain. The germline gives CDR1 MNHEY, CDR2 SVGEGT. Trimming stripped 5 bases from V and 9 bases from J, with 8 bases between. The CDR3 spans 12 residues.

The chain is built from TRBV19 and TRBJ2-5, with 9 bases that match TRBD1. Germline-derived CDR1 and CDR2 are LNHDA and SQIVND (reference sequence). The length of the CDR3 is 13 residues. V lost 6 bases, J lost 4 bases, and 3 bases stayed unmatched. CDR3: CASRTGGRETQYF. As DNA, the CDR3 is TGTGCCAGTAGAACAGGGGGCAGAGAGACCCAGTACTTC. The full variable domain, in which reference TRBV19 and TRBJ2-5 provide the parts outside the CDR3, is DGGITQSPKYLFRKEGQNVTLSCEQNLNHDAMYWYRQDPGQGLRLIYYSQIVNDFQKGDIAEGYSVSREKKESFPLTVTSAQKNPTAFYLCASRTGGRETQYFGPGTRLLVL.

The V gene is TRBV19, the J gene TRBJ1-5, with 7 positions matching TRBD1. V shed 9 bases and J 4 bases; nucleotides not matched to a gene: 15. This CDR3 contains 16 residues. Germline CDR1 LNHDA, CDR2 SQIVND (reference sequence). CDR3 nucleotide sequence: TGTGCCAGCCAGAACACGCCGACAGGGCGAAATCAGCCCCAGCATTTT. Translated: CASQNTPTGRNQPQHF.

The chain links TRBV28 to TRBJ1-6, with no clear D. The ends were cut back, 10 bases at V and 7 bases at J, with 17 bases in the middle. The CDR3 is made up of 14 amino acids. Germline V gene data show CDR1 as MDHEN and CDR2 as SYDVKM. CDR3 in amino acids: CATTVRPKNSPLHF. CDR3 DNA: TGTGCCACAACGGTGCGCCCCAAAAATTCACCCCTCCACTTT.

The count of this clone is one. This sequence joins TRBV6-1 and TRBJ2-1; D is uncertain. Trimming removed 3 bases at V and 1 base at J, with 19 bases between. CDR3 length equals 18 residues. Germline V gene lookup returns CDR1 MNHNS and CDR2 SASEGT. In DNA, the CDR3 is TGTGCCAGCAGTGAGGGTTGGATAGCAGTGGGTTCCTACAATGAGCAGTTCTTC. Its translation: CASSEGWIAVGSYNEQFF.

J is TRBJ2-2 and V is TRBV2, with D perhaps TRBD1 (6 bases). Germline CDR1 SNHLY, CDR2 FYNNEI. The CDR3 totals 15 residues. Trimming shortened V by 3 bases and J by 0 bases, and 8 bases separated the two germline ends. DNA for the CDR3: TGTGCCAGCAGTGAGGGACACCCGAACACCGGGGAGCTGTTTTTT. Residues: CASSEGHPNTGELFF.

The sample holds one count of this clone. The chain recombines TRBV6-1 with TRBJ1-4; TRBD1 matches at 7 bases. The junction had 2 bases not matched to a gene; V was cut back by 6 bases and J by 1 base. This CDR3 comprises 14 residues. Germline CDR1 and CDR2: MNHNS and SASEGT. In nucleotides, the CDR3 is TGTGCCAGCAGAAGGGACAGAACTAATGAAAAACTGTTTTTT. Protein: CASRRDRTNEKLFF.

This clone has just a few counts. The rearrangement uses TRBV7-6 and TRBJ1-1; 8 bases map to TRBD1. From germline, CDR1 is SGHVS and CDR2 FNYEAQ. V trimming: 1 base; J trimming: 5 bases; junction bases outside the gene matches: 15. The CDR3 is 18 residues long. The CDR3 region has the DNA TGTGCCAGCAGCTTAGTGGGGGCAGGGGGCTCTATAGAAACTGAAGCTTTCTTT. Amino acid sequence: CASSLVGAGGSIETEAFF.

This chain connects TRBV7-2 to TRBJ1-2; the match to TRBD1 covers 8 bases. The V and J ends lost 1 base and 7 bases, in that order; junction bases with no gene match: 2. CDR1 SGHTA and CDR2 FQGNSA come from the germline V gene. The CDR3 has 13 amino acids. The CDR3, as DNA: TGTGCCAGCAGCTTAGACAGGGGGATTGGCTACACCTTC. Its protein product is CASSLDRGIGYTF.

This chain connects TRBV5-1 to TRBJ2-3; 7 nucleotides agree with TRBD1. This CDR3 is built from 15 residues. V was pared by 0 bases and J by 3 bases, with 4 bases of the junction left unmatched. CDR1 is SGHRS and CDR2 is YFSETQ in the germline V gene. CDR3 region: CASSLADRVTDTQYF. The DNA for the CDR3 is TGCGCCAGCAGCTTGGCCGACAGGGTGACAGATACGCAGTATTTT.

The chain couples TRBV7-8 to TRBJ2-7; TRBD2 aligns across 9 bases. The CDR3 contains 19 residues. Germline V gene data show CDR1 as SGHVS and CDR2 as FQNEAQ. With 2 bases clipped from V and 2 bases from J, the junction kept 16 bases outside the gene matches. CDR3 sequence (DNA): TGTGCCAGCAGCTTATCCACCGGGACAGCTAGCGGGATTACCTACGAGCAGTACGTC. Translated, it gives CASSLSTGTASGITYEQYV.

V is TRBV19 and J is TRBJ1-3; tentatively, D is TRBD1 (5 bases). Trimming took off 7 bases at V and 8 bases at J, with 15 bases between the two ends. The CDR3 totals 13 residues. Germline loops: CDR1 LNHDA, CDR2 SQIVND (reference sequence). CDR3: CASTPGATDTIYF. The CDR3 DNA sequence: TGTGCCAGTACCCCGGGAGCGACAGACACCATATATTTT. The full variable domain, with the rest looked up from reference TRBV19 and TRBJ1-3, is DGGITQSPKYLFRKEGQNVTLSCEQNLNHDAMYWYRQDPGQGLRLIYYSQIVNDFQKGDIAEGYSVSREKKESFPLTVTSAQKNPTAFYLCASTPGATDTIYFGEGSWLTVV.